This record looks at one T cell receptor (beta chain) sequence and its context. Its binding antigen is unknown. Qualities for individual bases were not recorded, and no much larger clone is one base off. The data were obtained in a study of cytomegalovirus exposure and HLA in healthy donors (dated 2017 in TCRdb). Context from the whole study: According to an earlier analysis of a few hundred of the donors, roughly 180 million T cells yielded 117 million unique TCR beta sequences and 276 Gb of sequence data. An early release covering roughly 600 HLA-typed donors comprised roughly 300 gigabases of sequencing data and about 90 million unique TCR sequences. Of the roughly 390 genotyped donors, 65% to 90% fell in the genetic ancestry cluster associated with self-reported Caucasian donors. The study aimed to test whether cataloging public T cell receptors could reveal signatures of past pathogen exposure. The study profiled the T cell repertoires of 666 subjects by immunosequencing and related them to cytomegalovirus serostatus. Along with the roughly 670-subject first cohort, a separate validation cohort of more than 90 different subjects was used. To predict cytomegalovirus infection status, the study brought together high-throughput TCR immunosequencing, statistical association of individual TCRs with disease status, and machine learning. A later analysis re-analyzed previously published TCR beta repertoires from 550 to 700 donors and added high-resolution HLA genotyping to study TCR occurrence patterns. Rather than using new phenotypic data, the later analysis identified candidate immune exposures from TCR beta sequences and from how often those sequences occurred across donors. In an earlier analysis of over 550 of the donors, high-throughput TCR beta sequencing was used to judge whether each TCR beta V gene segment behaved as functional or pseudogenic. Donor age, sex, ethnicity and CMV serostatus were collected together with the repertoire data. A later genetic analysis took genome-wide SNP genotypes for about 55% of the roughly 670 donors and used that subset as a discovery cohort. All discovery cohort repertoires had been generated on a single sequencing platform. Class I and class II HLA loci were covered by the typing at four-digit resolution. The number of donors typed differed by locus, with about 629-640 for A, B, C, DRB1 and DQB1, approximately 500 for DQA1, 606 for DPA1, and approximately 470 for DPB1. Because of strong linkage in the cohort, a few DR-DQ haplotypes were treated as single units for association and clustering. On average, roughly 250,000 unique TCR beta nucleotide sequences were sequenced per donor among roughly 430 genotyped donors of the cohort, with approximately 18% of those sequences being non-productive. Beyond this particular receptor, the publication reports: V-gene and J-gene trimming of TCR beta chains was associated with a missense DCLRE1C variant in a later genetic analysis, and the association was replicated in an independent cohort. A further reported finding was that TCR beta sequences accurately predicted the HLA-A and HLA-B alleles for most subjects in the first cohort. Broadly in line with IMGT annotations, most TCR beta V segments showed up in productive rearrangements about 87% or about 30% of the time in an earlier analysis of 450 to 600 of the donors. In both the original and validation cohorts, the classifier was reported to diagnose cytomegalovirus status with high specificity and sensitivity. Immune exposure information for the cohort was limited to CMV serostatus. According to a later analysis, most CMV-associated TCR beta chains appeared to be HLA-restricted, and the HLA associations seemed to be driven largely by CMV exposure. At a false discovery rate of 0.05, a later analysis linked around 17,000 TCR beta sequences to specific HLA alleles. Because the 87-base-pair reads could not distinguish some IMGT-functional V segments, including TRBV6-2 and TRBV6-3, those segments were excluded. According to a later genetic analysis, donors in an Asian-associated ancestry cluster had fewer N-insertions in productive TCRs than the approximately 670-donor mean. The authors suggested that the approach could potentially be generalized to other disease states and immunological phenotypes. Roughly uniform sequencing depth across donors was assumed in presence/absence analyses, although this assumption may not hold. A later analysis found that TCR association rates varied across HLA loci, with DRB1 alleles showing the most associated TCRs and HLA-C alleles the fewest. According to a later analysis, parvovirus B19, influenza, CMV and Epstein-Barr virus appeared linked to several top co-occurrence clusters. Compared with equally common non-associated chains, HLA-associated TCR beta chains in a later analysis were more clonally expanded and had lower generation probabilities. Because HLA typing was unavailable for some donors at each locus, only the typed subset was used in association tests. The sequencing pipeline was judged likely to have produced a cluster of highly shared sequence variants as a technical artifact. Across donors, most TCR sequences were observed very rarely, whereas some public TCRs were present in many individuals. When HLA alleles, especially DR and DQ, strongly co-occurred, attributing TCR associations to individual alleles was difficult. The study gave a list of more than 150 TCR beta chains associated with cytomegalovirus. Only TCR beta chains were sequenced in this cohort, and the absence of alpha or paired-chain data limited detectable features. Correlated functional status among segregating V segments might be attributable to linkage disequilibrium, but an unknown experimental factor could not be ruled out. Three of the identified cytomegalovirus-associated TCR beta chains were confirmed in vitro to be specific for cytomegalovirus antigens. Because counts were too low, approximately 15 rarely observed V segments, including chromosome 9 orphons, were excluded from the earlier analysis of 587 of the donors.

The library was built by means of the immunoSEQ multiplex PCR assay. For the multiplex PCR, a mixture combining 60 forward primers for TCR Vbeta segments and 13 reverse primers for TCR Jbeta segments was used. A multiplex PCR assay on genomic DNA amplified the CDR3 region of rearranged TCR beta genes. The Illumina HiSeq System was used to sequence the amplified TCR beta libraries as 87-base-pair reads. In the paper's pipeline: A later analysis tallied tens of millions of unique TCR beta chains across the approximately 670 repertoires, and some 10 million of those chains were shared by two or more donors. Raw reads were error-corrected and collapsed into unique sequences by a nearest-neighbor algorithm in which closely related sequences were merged to remove PCR and sequencing errors. Alignment of CDR3 sequences to IMGT reference sequences was used to assign V, D and J gene segments. For a sequence to be retained, a match of at least six nucleotides to both a V gene segment and a J gene segment was required. A rearrangement counted as productive if the CDR3 had no stop codons and remained in frame with V and J, and every other rearrangement counted as non-productive. Following IMGT convention, CDR3 was defined as the stretch from the second conserved V-encoded cysteine to the conserved J-encoded phenylalanine. Sequences without an unambiguous match to a single V gene segment were excluded from the earlier analysis of about 630 of the donors. In an earlier analysis of several hundred of the donors, V segments were called functional above 56.7% productive rearrangements and were called segregating when the between-donor standard deviation exceeded 5%. A statistical classification framework was built for diagnosing cytomegalovirus status from the catalog of TCR beta chain sequences. V and J gene assignment, in a later analysis, came from comparing TCR nucleotide sequences with IMGT/GENE-DB human TR gene sequences. The TCRdist pipeline was used in a later analysis to assign CDR3 sequences and most-parsimonious VDJ recombination scenarios. In a later analysis, each TCR beta chain was defined by its CDR3 amino acid sequence together with its V-gene family, and reads without a unique V-gene family were excluded. To address suspected cross-contamination and a sequencing artifact, a later analysis removed around 600 highly shared, low-generation-probability nucleotide sequences. A later analysis calculated a clonal expansion index for each public chain from normalized within-repertoire ranks of inferred template counts. In a later analysis, generation probabilities were computed with a VDJ recombination model fitted to out-of-frame rearrangements, and the resulting probabilities were checked against IGoR. A later analysis scored TCR-TCR, TCR-HLA and TCR-CMV co-occurrence with hypergeometric tests, applying a repertoire-size bias correction to TCR pairs. In a later analysis, false discovery rates were estimated by permuting HLA or CMV assignments 20 times. In a later analysis, co-occurring TCRs were grouped using DBSCAN, with TCRdist sequence similarity added in when clustering inside HLA-allele-positive subsets. Repertoires with fewer than 30,000 or more than 120,000 public chains were left out of co-occurrence clustering, as were several repertoires with anomalous nucleotide sharing. TCRdb re-hosts the immuneACCESS table, in-frame sequences only. Its copies lack some clones; in the studies checked, an unresolved V gene accounts for under half of them, and the cause for the rest is not known. V, J and clone size derive from that table, while D and trimming were established from the DNA sequence. For this sample the table gives 50,000 to 65,000 clones, of which roughly 80% were detected only once. Under 25% of the sample is taken by the ten largest.

The cohort consisted of 670 or so healthy bone marrow donors. Cohort members were all nominally healthy when sampled, although unrecorded immune exposures were likely present. The donor tested CMV seropositive, placing the donor among the 290 or so seropositive members of the cohort. A peripheral blood sample was provided by each donor, and peripheral blood mononuclear cells were used for TCR beta sequencing. The Qiagen DNeasy Blood Extraction Kit was used to extract genomic DNA from the blood cell samples. As encoded in the germline V gene (reference sequence), CDR1 is LNHDA while CDR2 is SQIVND. The CDR3 covers 14 residues, taking in both the cysteine and the phenylalanine. Here the CDR3 DNA is all that survives: 42 bases in frame from base 1. At the junction V is shortened by 4 bases and J by 7 bases, with 17 bases in between.

The rearrangement combines TRBV19 with TRBJ2-7; TRBD1 is possibly the D segment (5 matching bases). The receptor's source is a middle-aged woman in good health and CMV-seropositive. The sample taken for sequencing was PBMCs. The nucleotides are TGTGCCAGTAGTAGACAGATCACATCTTGGGAGCAGTACTTC. Its product reads: CASSRQITSWEQYF.